The 2 T cell receptor beta chains below were found in one sample sequenced in a study of response to subunit inactivated influenza vaccine. One entry per CDR3 protein results from TCRdb running MiXCR on the RT-PCR reads. The sample has 280,000 or so distinct CDR3 sequences, less than 25% seen once; the top ten hold about 10%. The specimen was PBMCs from blood, collected less than 22 months after vaccination. The receptors were gathered from a man between 50 and 75 years old who received an inactivated influenza vaccine.

This clonotype has just a few counts. The chain joins TRBV9 to TRBJ1-2; TRBD1 agrees at 9 bases. Trimming took 3 bases from V and 0 from J; bases not matched to a gene: 18. Germline CDR1 and CDR2: SGDLS and YYNGEE. This CDR3 is built from 20 residues. The CDR3 loop is CASSARTGEPTTQSNYGYTF. DNA of the CDR3: TGTGCCAGCAGCGCGCGGACAGGGGAACCGACCACCCAATCTAACTATGGCTACACCTTC.

This clonotype was counted between two and nine times. The rearrangement links TRBV20-1 to TRBJ2-1; 8 nucleotides align to TRBD2. The CDR3 loop spans 15 amino acids. The germline CDR1 and CDR2 sequences are DFQATT and SNEGSKA (reference sequence). The ends lost 3 bases at V and 3 bases at J; junction bases unmatched: 7. CDR3 coding DNA: TGCAGTGCTAGGGTAGCGGGGAGGATCTACAATGAGCAGTTCTTC. The encoded protein is CSARVAGRIYNEQFF.